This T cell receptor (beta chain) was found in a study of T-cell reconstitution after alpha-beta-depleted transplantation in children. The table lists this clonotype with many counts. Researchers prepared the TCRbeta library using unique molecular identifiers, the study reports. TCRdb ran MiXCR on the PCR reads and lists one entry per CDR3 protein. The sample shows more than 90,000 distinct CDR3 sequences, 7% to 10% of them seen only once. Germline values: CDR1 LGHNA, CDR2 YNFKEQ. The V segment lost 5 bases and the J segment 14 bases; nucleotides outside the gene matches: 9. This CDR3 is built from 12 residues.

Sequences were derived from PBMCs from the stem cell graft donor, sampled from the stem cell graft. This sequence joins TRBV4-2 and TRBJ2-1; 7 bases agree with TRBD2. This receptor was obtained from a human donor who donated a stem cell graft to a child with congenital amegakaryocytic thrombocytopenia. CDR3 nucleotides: TGTGCCAGCAGCGGAAGATCTAGCGGAAAGTTCTTC. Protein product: CASSGRSSGKFF.